This TCR beta chain appears in the sequencing data of a study of blood T cell repertoires in COVID-19 (TCRdb year 2020). The study in broad terms: Collaborator samples came from the United States, Italy and Spain and covered acute and convalescent phases of COVID-19. The repertoires were released in a freely available public database intended as a resource for research on the immune response to SARS-CoV-2. Deeply sampled blood TCRbeta repertoires from subjects exposed to, actively infected with, or recovered from COVID-19 were included in the dataset. Where HLA class I and class II types were available, the types were taken from metadata supplied by the sample provider, not from assay-based typing. The sample metadata nearly always contained a de-identified subject ID, COVID-19 status, age in years and sex. The material from the prospective study consisted of cDNA or gDNA derived from T cells, B-cell-depleted T cells, or PBMCs. Samples came from the ongoing ImmuneRACE study (first 160 participants) plus 1,254 subjects from 6 global collaborators.

CDR1 and CDR2, per the germline V gene, are SGHRS and YFSETQ. The V end loses 0 bases and the J end loses 3 bases, and a stretch of 15 bases separates them. The CDR3 holds 16 amino acids from the cysteine to the phenylalanine. Only the CDR3 portion is preserved as DNA: 48 bases, with reading frame beginning at the first base. TCRbeta CDR3 regions were amplified from genomic DNA by means of the immunoSEQ Assay, a bias-controlled multiplex PCR. Under the source paper's analysis protocol: The number of nucleated cells in each sample was estimated by amplification of reference gene primers within the assay. To quantify the absolute abundance of each unique TCRbeta CDR3 rearrangement, sequence reads were collapsed and filtered. For each sample, productive Simpson clonality was calculated by taking the square root of Simpson's diversity index across productive rearrangements. The source is immuneACCESS, and TCRdb retained only in-frame sequences with V and J called. Part of the clones is not carried over; for the studies checked, unresolved V genes explain less than half of this, and the remainder is unexplained. Clone size and V and J calls were adopted from that table, with D and trimming inferred from the DNA. Across this sample there are 150,000 to 200,000 clones, with around four fifths seen only once. The top ten clones comprise about 2.8% of the sample.

General findings and caveats noted by the study authors: The quantity of clinical and demographic metadata differed by source and by participant and was supplied without curation.

The collaborating institutions used their own protocols to collect whole blood in K2EDTA tubes. Collaborator samples were shipped for TCRbeta analysis as frozen whole blood, isolated PBMCs, or DNA extracted from either sample type. On this clone: There is no known antigen for this receptor. No base quality information exists; no much larger clone differs at one position.

Sequences were obtained from peripheral blood. The chain is made from TRBV5-1 and TRBJ1-2; tentative D gene TRBD1, with 5 bases matching. This TCR came from an elderly woman with active or convalescent COVID-19. The nucleotide sequence is given as TGCGCCAGCAGCTTGGAACCAGGGCAACGATACTATGGCTACACCTTC. Translated, it reads CASSLEPGQRYYGYTF.